These T cell receptor beta chains were read from a single sample in a study of OX40 agonist ivuxolimab in advanced cancers. Libraries were prepared by immunoSEQ multiplex PCR; TCRdb keeps only in-frame clonotypes and omits some of them. The table records roughly 60,000 clones, around nine tenths of them present only once. Here the sequenced sample was CD4+ or CD8+ T cells sorted from blood, taken in a trial of the OX40 agonist ivuxolimab. The source is an adult with an advanced solid tumor such as melanoma, head and neck, liver or kidney cancer. The CDR3 runs from the conserved cysteine through the conserved F or W. Each record gives: V gene, CDR3 length, clone size, J gene, D gene, CDR3 DNA, CDR3 protein. D genes are given only for firm matches. Part of the rows lack a size; the others show once, few, many or a class for expanded clones.

>TRBV29-1|16|once|TRBJ2-1|-
TGCAGCGGGCAGGGGGGCCGGGGCAGCTCCTACAATGAGCAGTTCTTC
CSGQGGRGSSYNEQFF
>TRBV28|17|-|TRBJ2-3|TRBD2
TGTGCCAGCACCGCTCCCCTCGGGACTAGCGAGGCCGATACGCAGTATTTT
CASTAPLGTSEADTQYF
>TRBV7-9|17|-|TRBJ2-2|TRBD2
TGTGCCAGCAGCTCCGGGTTCCTTAGCGGGAAGGCCGGGGAGCTGTTTTTT
CASSSGFLSGKAGELFF
>TRBV18|13|-|TRBJ1-2|-
TGTGCCAGCTCACCAACCGAGGGGGTTGGCTACACCTTC
CASSPTEGVGYTF
>TRBV5-1|16|-|TRBJ2-2|TRBD1
TGCGCCAGCAGCTCCGCCGGGACAGTTTTTTCCGGGGAGCTGTTTTTT
CASSSAGTVFSGELFF
>TRBV7-2|15|-|TRBJ2-6|-
TGTGCCAGCAGCCGGGACGTTTCTGGGGCCAACGTCCTGACTTTC
CASSRDVSGANVLTF
>TRBV5-4|13|-|TRBJ2-6|TRBD1
TGTGCCAACGACAGGGCTGGGGCCAACGTCCTGACTTTC
CANDRAGANVLTF
>TRBV7-6|12|few|TRBJ2-3|-
TGTGCCAGCAGCTTAGGAGCAGATACGCAGTATTTT
CASSLGADTQYF
>TRBV27|13|-|TRBJ2-7|-
TGTGCCAGCAGTTTGAACCTGGGGGGCGAGCAGTACTTC
CASSLNLGGEQYF
>TRBV4-3|16|few|TRBJ1-2|-
TGCGCCAGCAGCCAAGATTTTTCTGGGCGGGGCTATGGCTACACCTTC
CASSQDFSGRGYGYTF
>TRBV27|14|-|TRBJ2-3|-
TGTGCCAGCAGTTTAGTTTTTGGCACAGATACGCAGTATTTT
CASSLVFGTDTQYF
>TRBV19|12|few|TRBJ2-3|TRBD2
TGTGCCAGTAGGATAGCGGGAGATACGCAGTATTTT
CASRIAGDTQYF
>TRBV7-7|15|-|TRBJ2-5|TRBD1
TGTGCTAGCAACCCGACAGGGGGCCGTTGGGAGACCCAGTACTTC
CASNPTGGRWETQYF
>TRBV5-1|19|-|TRBJ2-1|TRBD2
TGCGCCAGCACTTCCCCGGGACTAGCGGGAGGGGGTGTGGCAAATGAGCAGTTCTTC
CASTSPGLAGGGVANEQFF
>TRBV6-1|18|-|TRBJ2-7|-
TGTGCCAGCAGTGACCAACATACTACCGGGACGGAGAACTACGAGCAGTACTTC
CASSDQHTTGTENYEQYF
>TRBV11-3|14|-|TRBJ2-5|TRBD2
TGTGCCAGCAGCTCTAGCGGGAGCACGGAGACCCAGTACTTC
CASSSSGSTETQYF
>TRBV2|17|-|TRBJ1-1|TRBD1
TGTGCCAGCAACCCCGACAGGGCTCTTTCCTTGAACACTGAAGCTTTCTTT
CASNPDRALSLNTEAFF
>TRBV2|13|-|TRBJ2-2|-
TGTGCCAGCAGTGAAGCAGGGCTAGGGGAGCTGTTTTTT
CASSEAGLGELFF
>TRBV6-6|15|few|TRBJ1-1|TRBD1
TGTGCCAGCAGCGACAGGGGTGGTTTAAGAACTGAAGCTTTCTTT
CASSDRGGLRTEAFF
>TRBV11-2|10|-|TRBJ2-5|-
TGTGCCAGCAGCTTGGAGACCCAGTACTTC
CASSLETQYF
>TRBV2|14|-|TRBJ1-1|-
TGTGCCAGCAGTGAGCACGGGGGTATCACTGAAGCTTTCTTT
CASSEHGGITEAFF
>TRBV28|15|once|TRBJ1-3|TRBD1
TGTGCCAGCAGTTACAGGGGCCCCTCTGGAAACACCATATATTTT
CASSYRGPSGNTIYF
>TRBV19|15|-|TRBJ1-2|-
TGTGCCAGTATCGAGTCCAGCTACGTCAACTATGGCTACACCTTC
CASIESSYVNYGYTF
>TRBV7-8|13|-|TRBJ2-7|-
TGTGCCAGCAGCTTTAGCGGCGCCTACGAGCAGTACTTC
CASSFSGAYEQYF
>TRBV18|14|-|TRBJ1-5|-
TGTGCCAGCTCCCTGGACAGACTCAATCAGCCCCAGCATTTT
CASSLDRLNQPQHF
>TRBV7-2|13|-|TRBJ2-7|-
TGTGCCAGCAGCTTAGGACAAGAGGGGGAGCAGTACTTC
CASSLGQEGEQYF
>TRBV10-3|15|-|TRBJ2-1|-
TGTGCCATCAGTGAGTCGGCACAGGGTAAGAATGAGCAGTTCTTC
CAISESAQGKNEQFF
>TRBV18|16|-|TRBJ2-2|-
TGTGCCAGCTCACCAAGGATTCCGGGAGAAACCGGGGAGCTGTTTTTT
CASSPRIPGETGELFF
>TRBV11-3|14|few|TRBJ2-1|-
TGTGCCAGCAGCTTAGACTATCGACTGGGGGAGCAGTTCTTC
CASSLDYRLGEQFF